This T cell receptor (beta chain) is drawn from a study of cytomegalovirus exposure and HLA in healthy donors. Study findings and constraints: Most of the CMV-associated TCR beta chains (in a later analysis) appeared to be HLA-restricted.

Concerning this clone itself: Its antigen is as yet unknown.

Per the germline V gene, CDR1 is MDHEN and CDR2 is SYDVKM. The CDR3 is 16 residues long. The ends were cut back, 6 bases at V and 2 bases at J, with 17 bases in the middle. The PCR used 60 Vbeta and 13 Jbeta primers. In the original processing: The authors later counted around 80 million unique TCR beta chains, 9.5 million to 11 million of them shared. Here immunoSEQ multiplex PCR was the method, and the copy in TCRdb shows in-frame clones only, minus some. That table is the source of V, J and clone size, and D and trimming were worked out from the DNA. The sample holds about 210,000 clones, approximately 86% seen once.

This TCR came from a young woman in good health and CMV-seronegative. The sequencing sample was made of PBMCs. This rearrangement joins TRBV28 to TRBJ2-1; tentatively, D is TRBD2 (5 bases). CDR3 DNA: TGTGCCAGCAGACCCCGAGGGTTTGTTACCTACAATGAGCAGTTCTTC. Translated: CASRPRGFVTYNEQFF.